This entry lists 5 T cell receptor beta chains sequenced from one sample in a study of shared clonotypes between healthy human individuals. TCRdb's copy holds only in-frame clones and misses some; the assay was immunoSEQ multiplex PCR. The sample includes 550,000 to 800,000 clones, 90% of them seen just once. The source material was memory CD8+ T cells from PBMCs. Indicated subset: CD45RO+ cells pooled with CCR7-negative TemRA cells. All receptors derive from a man younger than 35 in good health. Some clones in this sample may be carry-over from other donors' samples.

About this clone itself: It is likely a read error: a sequence one base away is far more abundant. The chain carries TRBV7-3 and TRBJ2-3; a weak D match, TRBD1 (6 bases). V lost 4 bases and J lost 1, with 6 bases in between. Looked up from germline, CDR1 is SGHTA and CDR2 is FQGTGA. The CDR3 runs to 13 residues. The CDR3 spells CASSSGGTDTQYF. CDR3 in DNA: TGTGCCAGCAGCTCAGGGGGCACAGATACGCAGTATTTT.

The table lists this clone with a few counts. The rearrangement links TRBV5-5 to TRBJ1-2; a possible D gene is TRBD1 (5 bases). Trimming left V 4 bases short and J 7 bases short, with 20 bases between. The germline V gene has CDR1 SGHKS and CDR2 YYEKEE (reference sequence). This CDR3 is 15 amino acids long. CDR3 coding DNA: TGTGCCAGCAGCCAATCCCGGGACTTATGGGGTGGCTACACCTTC. It translates to CASSQSRDLWGGYTF.

The chain joins TRBV5-1 to TRBJ2-7; D is uncertain. Germline-derived CDR1 and CDR2 are SGHRS and YFSETQ. The CDR3 extends over 14 amino acids. Trimming took off 0 bases at V and 3 bases at J, with 10 bases between the two ends. The CDR3 spells CASSLVDGRYEQYF. Written as DNA, the CDR3 is TGCGCCAGCAGCTTGGTGGACGGTCGCTACGAGCAGTACTTC.

The gene calls are TRBV4-3 and TRBJ1-1; D is unclear. The CDR3 contains 15 residues. Germline CDR1 and CDR2: LGHNA and YSLEER. Trimming cost V 3 bases and J 0 bases, with 11 bases left between them. In DNA, the CDR3 is TGCGCCAGCAGCCAGGGAAGACTCCTGAACACTGAAGCTTTCTTT. It translates to CASSQGRLLNTEAFF.

This rearrangement joins TRBV9 to TRBJ2-3; D perhaps matches TRBD2 (6 bases). V lost 4 bases and J lost 6, with 21 bases in between. The CDR3 covers 16 residues. The germline gives CDR1 SGDLS, CDR2 YYNGEE. CDR3 in DNA: TGTGCCAGCAGCTCCTTTAGCGGAAGTGGGCGGGATACGCAGTATTTT. Translating it yields CASSSFSGSGRDTQYF.